The entry below describes one T cell receptor beta chain. Original data processing: Reference gene primer amplification gave estimated nucleated cell counts. TCRdb's copy holds only in-frame clones and misses some; the assay was immunoSEQ multiplex PCR. The DNA was the basis for D and trimming; V, J and clone size are from that table. The sample consists of about 150,000 clones, around nine tenths of them appearing once. V shed 6 bases and J 3 bases; nucleotides not matched to a gene: 8. Looked up from germline, CDR1 is SGHAT and CDR2 is FQDESV (reference sequence). This CDR3 is built from 16 residues. This record comes from a study of blood T cell repertoires in COVID-19. Study-wide context: Samples came from the United States, Italy and Spain, spanning acute and convalescent COVID-19. Sources were T cells, B-cell-depleted T cells, or PBMCs; the material itself was cDNA or gDNA.

Input material: peripheral blood. This chain connects TRBV11-1 to TRBJ1-3; 10 bases map to TRBD1. The sequence came from a human donor in a cohort sampled during active COVID-19. CDR3 amino acids: CASRPATGGSGNTIYF. The CDR3 DNA sequence: TGTGCCAGCAGACCAGCGACAGGGGGCAGTGGAAACACCATATATTTT.